The 17 T cell receptor beta chains below all came from one sample that was sequenced in a study of human T cells and chemical hapten exposure. One entry per CDR3 protein, called by TCRdb with MiXCR from the RACE reads. Among 150,000 to 200,000 distinct CDR3 sequences listed, 25% to 35% were seen once. As to time point: patch test 3, about 24 weeks after DPC sensitization. Sample treatment: therapeutic diphenylcyclopropenone sensitization with weekly scalp DPC. Sequences were derived from whole blood, sampled in connection with sensitization to the hapten diphenylcyclopropenone (DPC). All receptors derive from a woman aged 18-29 years with alopecia areata. Some clones in this sample may be carry-over from other donors' samples.

As for this clonotype: The germline gene is not matched at one end of the junction; a read error may be the cause. The chain links TRBV7-2 to TRBJ1-6, with TRBD1 matching 7 bases. This CDR3 has 14 amino acids. Per germline, CDR1 SGHTA and CDR2 FQGNSA. CDR3 DNA: TGTGTCAGCAGACCTGGGACAGTGAATTCACCCCTCCACTTT. This translates into CVSRPGTVNSPLHF.

The chain has TRBV20-1 and TRBJ2-7, with D uncertain. The CDR3 contains 15 residues. Germline loops: CDR1 DFQATT, CDR2 SNEGSKA (reference sequence). V gave up 6 bases and J gave up 0 bases, with 18 bases separating them. CDR3 loop: CSAISDRVSSYEQYF. DNA of the CDR3: TGCAGTGCCATATCTGATAGGGTTAGCTCCTACGAGCAGTACTTC.

This clonotype was seen only once. The chain is built from TRBV29-1 and TRBJ1-2; TRBD1 is a possible D gene (5 bases). The CDR3 covers 13 residues. CDR1 is SQVTM, CDR2 ANQGSEA, per germline. V gave up 4 bases and J gave up 4 bases, with 13 bases separating them. The CDR3 sequence is CSVVFSTGYGYTF. In DNA, the CDR3 is TGCAGCGTTGTATTCTCTACAGGCTATGGCTACACCTTC.

This clonotype has a handful of counts. The J gene is TRBJ2-7, the V gene TRBV15; D is unclear. Germline assignment: CDR1 LNHNV and CDR2 YYDKDF (reference sequence). V was clipped by 0 bases and J by 3 bases, with 6 bases between them. This CDR3 comprises 13 residues. The CDR3 reads CATSRDPFYEQYF. The CDR3 DNA is TGTGCCACCAGCAGAGATCCCTTCTACGAGCAGTACTTC.

The chain links TRBV11-2 to TRBJ2-4; 7 nucleotides align to TRBD1. V lost 1 base to trimming and J lost 0 bases; unmatched junction nucleotides: 6. This CDR3 has 17 amino acids. Germline loops: CDR1 SGHAT, CDR2 FQNNGV. The CDR3 here is CASSLARDSVAKNIQYF. CDR3 in DNA: TGTGCCAGCAGCTTAGCACGGGACAGTGTAGCCAAAAACATTCAGTACTTC.

This clonotype was seen a few times. J is TRBJ2-5 and V is TRBV18; D unclear. V lost 0 bases, J lost 7 bases, and 6 bases lay in between. This CDR3 contains 12 residues. Germline values: CDR1 KGHSH, CDR2 LQKENI. This CDR3 reads CASSPPVGTQYF. CDR3 sequence (DNA): TGTGCCAGCTCACCACCGGTAGGGACCCAGTACTTC. The variable domain in full, with the rest retrieved from reference TRBV18 and TRBJ2-5, is NAGVMQNPRHLVRRRGQEARLRCSPMKGHSHVYWYRQLPEEGLKFMVYLQKENIIDESGMPKERFSAEFPKEGPSILRIQQVVRGDSAAYFCASSPPVGTQYFGPGTRLLVL.

There are a few counts of this clonotype. CDR3 amino acids: CASSLRPSGELFF. The CDR3 DNA sequence: TGTGCCAGCAGCCTTCGACCATCCGGGGAGCTGTTTTTT. The chain couples TRBV11-2 to TRBJ2-2; D uncertain. The CDR3 is 13 residues long. V lost 5 bases and J lost 6, with 10 bases in between. The germline CDR1 and CDR2 sequences are SGHAT and FQNNGV.

The chain joins TRBV9 to TRBJ2-3, with 10 bases fitting TRBD2. With V trimmed by 3 bases and J by 2 bases, 6 bases remained unmatched. Germline CDR1 and CDR2: SGDLS and YYNGEE. The CDR3 runs to 16 residues. Here the CDR3 reads CASSGLAGGNTDTQYF. The CDR3 nucleotides read TGTGCCAGCAGCGGGTTAGCGGGGGGCAACACAGATACGCAGTATTTT.

J is TRBJ2-1 and V is TRBV9; the D is unclear. The CDR3 loop spans 11 amino acids. V lost 3 bases to trimming and J lost 7 bases, with 5 bases between them. Germline-derived CDR1 and CDR2 are SGDLS and YYNGEE. CDR3 sequence: CASSGRNEQFF. For the CDR3, the DNA is TGTGCCAGCAGCGGTCGGAATGAGCAGTTCTTC.

The rearrangement uses TRBV5-1 and TRBJ1-5, with D unresolved. Germline CDR1 reads SGHRS; CDR2 reads YFSETQ. The CDR3 runs to 13 residues. V gave up 5 bases and J gave up 3 bases, with 9 bases separating them. CDR3 protein: CASSLDFNQPQHF. For the CDR3, the DNA is TGCGCCAGCAGTTTAGATTTCAATCAGCCCCAGCATTTT.

Many counts were recorded for this clonotype. The chain is built from TRBV24-1 and TRBJ1-6; unclear D gene. The CDR3 length is 15 residues. V lost 3 bases, J lost 7 bases, and 12 bases lay in between. Germline assignment: CDR1 KGHDR and CDR2 SFDVKD. The DNA for the CDR3 is TGTGCCACCAGTGATCAGGACGGATTGAATTCACCCCTCCACTTT. Protein product: CATSDQDGLNSPLHF.

The sample holds a few counts of this clonotype. This sequence joins TRBV14 and TRBJ2-7, with D uncertain. The CDR3 contains 14 residues. Trimming took off 6 bases at V and 2 bases at J, with 14 bases between the two ends. CDR1 is SGHDN and CDR2 is FVKESK in the germline V gene. CDR3 sequence (DNA): TGTGCCAGCAGTCCAATGACGGTGGCCTACGAGCAGTACTTC. This codes for CASSPMTVAYEQYF. Looking up the rest from reference TRBV14 and TRBJ2-7 gives the full variable domain: EAGVTQFPSHSVIEKGQTVTLRCDPISGHDNLYWYRRVMGKEIKFLLHFVKESKQDESGMPNNRFLAERTGGTYSTLKVQPAELEDSGVYFCASSPMTVAYEQYFGPGTRLTVT.

The table lists this clonotype with a few counts. The germline gene is not matched at one end of the junction; a read error may be the cause. The CDR3 DNA sequence: TGCAGTTCTAGGGGTTTTGGAAACACCATATATTTT. It translates to CSSRGFGNTIYF. The chain has TRBV20-1 and TRBJ1-3, with a possible D match to TRBD1 (5 bases). This CDR3 is built from 12 residues. The germline CDR1 and CDR2 sequences are DFQATT and SNEGSKA (reference sequence).

This chain uses TRBV27 with TRBJ2-3, with TRBD2 matching over 7 bases. Per the germline V gene, CDR1 is MNHEY and CDR2 is SMNVEV (reference sequence). The CDR3 length is 15 residues. J lost 5 bases, V lost 3 bases, and 8 bases had no gene match. The CDR3 region has the DNA TGTGCCAGCAGTTTTCTTACCCCGGGGGGAGATACGCAGTATTTT. It codes for CASSFLTPGGDTQYF.

The chain employs TRBV6-6 and TRBJ2-7; tentative D call: TRBD2 (6 bases). Germline lookup yields CDR1 MNHNY and CDR2 SVGAGI (reference sequence). Trimming left V 0 bases short and J 5 bases short, with 11 bases between. The CDR3 loop spans 14 amino acids. The CDR3 reads CASSYSRGLDEQYF. For the CDR3, the DNA is TGTGCCAGCAGTTACTCGCGGGGCCTCGACGAGCAGTACTTC.

On this clonotype: This may be a read error, as it is one base from a much larger clone. The V call is TRBV18, the J call TRBJ1-1; D gene unclear. Germline CDR1 reads KGHSH; CDR2 reads LQKENI. The CDR3 length is 12 residues. The CDR3 DNA follows: TGTGCCAGCTCACCACAGCCAGCCGAAGCTATCTTT. Translated, it gives CASSPQPAEAIF.

Concerning this clonotype itself: Germline is not matched at one junction end, which may reflect a read error. This rearrangement joins TRBV6-2 or TRBV6-3 to TRBJ2-1; TRBD1 agrees at 9 bases. Germline V gives CDR1 MNHEY, CDR2 SVGEGT. This CDR3 region has 12 residues. CDR3 sequence: CASRESGTGLGF. The CDR3 nucleotides are TGTGCCAGCAGAGAGTCCGGGACAGGGTTGGGTTTC.